Listed below are T cell receptor beta chains from one sample, sequenced in a study of OX40 agonist ivuxolimab in advanced cancers. Generated by immunoSEQ multiplex PCR, the TCRdb table keeps only in-frame clones and is missing some. The repertoire holds 60,000 to 85,000 clones, with about four fifths as singletons. The material was CD4+ or CD8+ T cells sorted from blood, obtained in a trial of the OX40 agonist ivuxolimab. Receptors originate from an adult with an advanced solid tumor such as melanoma, head and neck, liver or kidney cancer. Both conserved end residues are part of each CDR3. The D gene is left open where the match is weak. Expanded clones get a size class; other rows say once, few or many, or leave the size out.

>.|16|.|TRBV9|TRBJ1-3
TGTGCCAGCAGCGTAGGGGGAGGGTTGATTGGAAACACCATATATTTT
CASSVGGGLIGNTIYF
>TRBD2|16|.|TRBV5-1|TRBJ2-1
TGCGCCAGCAGCTTGACTAGCGGGGGGGCTCCCAATGAGCAGTTCTTC
CASSLTSGGAPNEQFF
>.|12|few|TRBV29-1|TRBJ1-4
TGCAGCGTCCAACAGGGAAATGAAAAACTGTTTTTT
CSVQQGNEKLFF
>TRBD1|11|.|TRBV30|TRBJ2-3
TGTGCCTGGAGAACAGGGGTTACGCAGTATTTT
CAWRTGVTQYF
>.|15|.|TRBV7-7|TRBJ1-4
TGTGCCAGCAGCTTGAGGAGAGCCCCTGGTGAAAAACTGTTTTTT
CASSLRRAPGEKLFF
>.|14|.|TRBV10-3|TRBJ1-5
TGTGCCATCAGCCCGCCGGGGGTCAATCAGCCCCAGCATTTT
CAISPPGVNQPQHF
>.|16|few|TRBV7-9|TRBJ2-2
TGTGCCAGCAGAGCAAGGACGGGACATAACACCGGGGAGCTGTTTTTT
CASRARTGHNTGELFF
>TRBD1|15|.|TRBV4-1|TRBJ1-6
TGCGCCAGCAGCCAAGTGGACAGGGGTGATTCACCCCTCCACTTT
CASSQVDRGDSPLHF
>TRBD2|19|.|TRBV27|TRBJ2-3
TGTGCCAGCAGTTTTACACCCGGATGGGGGAGGGCCACCACAGATACGCAGTATTTT
CASSFTPGWGRATTDTQYF
>TRBD1|14|.|TRBV6-5|TRBJ2-3
TGTGCCAGCAGTCGTAGACAGGGAGCAGATACGCAGTATTTT
CASSRRQGADTQYF
>TRBD1|15|.|TRBV14|TRBJ2-3
TGTGCCAGCAGCCAAGAAAGACAGGGAAGAGATACGCAGTATTTT
CASSQERQGRDTQYF
>TRBD2|15|.|TRBV7-3|TRBJ2-3
TGTGCCAGCAGCCTTACTAGCGGCAGCACAGATACGCAGTATTTT
CASSLTSGSTDTQYF
>TRBD1|16|.|TRBV12-5|TRBJ1-3
TGTGCTAGTGATACAGGGGCGAAAAGCTCTGGAAACACCATATATTTT
CASDTGAKSSGNTIYF
>.|15|.|TRBV9|TRBJ1-4
TGTGCCAGCAGCGTAGCAGTTGGGACAAATGAAAAACTGTTTTTT
CASSVAVGTNEKLFF
>TRBD2|16|.|TRBV5-4|TRBJ2-7
TGTGCCAGCAGCGGAGGGGCGAGCGGGAGATGGCACGAGCAGTACTTC
CASSGGASGRWHEQYF
>TRBD1|16|.|TRBV5-1|TRBJ2-3
TGCGCCAGCAGCTTGGCCTGGACAGGAGACACAGATACGCAGTATTTT
CASSLAWTGDTDTQYF
>TRBD1|13|.|TRBV30|TRBJ1-1
TGTGCCCGGACAGGGGGCTTTGGCACTGAAGCTTTCTTT
CARTGGFGTEAFF
>.|15|.|TRBV5-5|TRBJ1-5
TGTGCCAGCACGAACGGAATTCTTAGCAATCAGCCCCAGCATTTT
CASTNGILSNQPQHF
>TRBD1|17|.|TRBV18|TRBJ2-6
TGTGCCAGCTCACCCGGGACAGGGGGCTCTGGGGCCAACGTCCTGACTTTC
CASSPGTGGSGANVLTF
>TRBD2|14|.|TRBV7-9|TRBJ2-1
TGTGCCTTAATGCGTGGGGGGGAGTACGGTGAGCAGTTCTTC
CALMRGGEYGEQFF
>TRBD1|13|.|TRBV10-3|TRBJ1-2
TGTGCCATCAGGACAGGGGAGGGCTATGGCTACACCTTC
CAIRTGEGYGYTF
>.|15|few|TRBV5-1|TRBJ2-3
TGCGCCAGCAGCTTGGCCTCGGGAGCGTCGAATACGCAGTATTTT
CASSLASGASNTQYF
>TRBD2|19|.|TRBV29-1|TRBJ2-3
TGCAGCGTTGAAGACCCGGGGACTAGCGGGAGAGGGGGCACAGATACGCAGTATTTT
CSVEDPGTSGRGGTDTQYF
>.|18|.|TRBV7-9|TRBJ1-5
TGTGCCAGCAGCTTAGTCACCCTTGCGGAGGAAAGCAATCAGCCCCAGCATTTT
CASSLVTLAEESNQPQHF
>.|13|.|TRBV11-2|TRBJ2-7
TGTGCCAGCAGCTTAGGAGGTTCCTACGAGCAGTACTTC
CASSLGGSYEQYF
>.|17|.|TRBV30|TRBJ2-3
TGTGCCTGGAGTGTAGTTAAAGGGGTTACTAGCACAGATACGCAGTATTTT
CAWSVVKGVTSTDTQYF
>.|12|.|TRBV28|TRBJ1-3
TGTGCCAGCCACCAGGCTGGAAACACCATATATTTT
CASHQAGNTIYF
>.|15|.|TRBV19|TRBJ1-4
TGTGCCAGTAGTAGCGTGGGGGCAACTAATGAAAAACTGTTTTTT
CASSSVGATNEKLFF
>.|16|.|TRBV5-6|TRBJ2-1
TGTGCCAGCAGCGGGCGACAGGCGAGCTCCTACAATGAGCAGTTCTTC
CASSGRQASSYNEQFF
>.|13|once|TRBV2|TRBJ1-3
TGTGCCAGCAGATGGGGGAACGGAAACACCATATATTTT
CASRWGNGNTIYF
>.|16|.|TRBV19|TRBJ1-1
TGTGCCAGTAGTATCCCGGGGGGCCGTAAGGGAGAGGAAGCTTTCTTT
CASSIPGGRKGEEAFF
>.|12|few|TRBV7-9|TRBJ1-1
TGTGCCAGCAGCTTACAGAACACTGAAGCTTTCTTT
CASSLQNTEAFF
>.|13|few|TRBV11-3|TRBJ2-1
TGTGCCAGCAGCCTCTCGCGGACTTATGAGCAGTTCTTC
CASSLSRTYEQFF
>TRBD1|15|once|TRBV7-9|TRBJ1-3
TGTGCCAGCAGCTCGACAGGGTTTGCAGGAAACACCATATATTTT
CASSSTGFAGNTIYF
>TRBD1|13|.|TRBV7-2|TRBJ2-1
TGTGCCAGCAGCTTAGGCAGGGGGCCTGAGCAGTTCTTC
CASSLGRGPEQFF
>.|14|.|TRBV5-8|TRBJ2-7
TGTGCCAGCCTCAGGGTCGGCGAGACCTACGAGCAGTACTTC
CASLRVGETYEQYF
>TRBD1|14|few|TRBV10-3|TRBJ1-6
TGTGCCATCAGCGCCGGGACAGGGTCTTCACCCCTCCACTTT
CAISAGTGSSPLHF
>.|14|.|TRBV19|TRBJ2-2
TGTGCCAGTAGTATCTCAGGGGTTACCGGGGAGCTGTTTTTT
CASSISGVTGELFF
>.|13|.|TRBV2|TRBJ1-4
TGTGCCAGCAGGCTAATGGAAGAGGGAAAACTGTTTTTT
CASRLMEEGKLFF
>TRBD2|16|.|TRBV7-2|TRBJ2-1
TGTGCCAGCAGCCGGTCGGGTAGCGGGGGGCCGGGGGAGCAGTTCTTC
CASSRSGSGGPGEQFF
>.|14|.|TRBV7-8|TRBJ1-3
TGTGCCAGCAGGAGGACAGACTCTGGAAACACCATATATTTT
CASRRTDSGNTIYF
>.|15|.|TRBV23-1|TRBJ1-1
TGCGCCAGCAGTCAATGCCCCAGGGAAGACACTGAAGCTTTCTTT
CASSQCPREDTEAFF
>TRBD2|17|.|TRBV27|TRBJ2-5
TGTGCCAGCAGTCCCCGGACTAGCGGGGGGTTCCAAGAGACCCAGTACTTC
CASSPRTSGGFQETQYF
>.|14|.|TRBV2|TRBJ1-2
TGTGCCAGCAGTGATAGGATGTCAGGGCTGGGCTACACCTTC
CASSDRMSGLGYTF
>.|11|few|TRBV30|TRBJ1-2
TGTGCCTGGAGTTCATTCCATGGCTACACCTTC
CAWSSFHGYTF